The entry that follows covers one T cell receptor (beta chain) sequence. The antigen is undetermined. This record comes from a study of OX40 agonist ivuxolimab in advanced cancers. Whole-study context: Those treated in dose escalation had hepatocellular carcinoma, melanoma, renal cell cancer or head and neck cancer.

Trimming stripped 5 bases from V and 10 bases from J, with 12 bases between. CDR1 SGHAT and CDR2 FQNNGV come from the germline V gene. This CDR3 has 12 residues. Autoimmune disease history or systemic immunosuppression excluded patients. Study outcomes and limitations: CD8+ T cells averaged more expanded clones than CD4+. Some of the nonresponding patients also showed low levels of normalized T-cell clonal expansion.

Using immunoSEQ multiplex PCR, the repertoire was profiled, and TCRdb retains in-frame clones only, with some absent. Of around 98,000 clones in the sample, about 83% were seen once. This clonotype originated in an adult with an advanced solid tumor such as melanoma, head and neck, liver or kidney cancer. The chain carries TRBV11-2 and TRBJ2-1; tentatively, D is TRBD2 (5 bases). The sample consisted of CD4+ or CD8+ T cells sorted from blood, taken in a trial of the OX40 agonist ivuxolimab. The CDR3 loop reads CASSLAPTEQFF. CDR3 nucleotides: TGTGCCAGCAGCCTAGCCCCCACAGAGCAGTTCTTC. The full variable domain, rest sourced from reference TRBV11-2 and TRBJ2-1, is EAGVAQSPRYKIIEKRQSVAFWCNPISGHATLYWYQQILGQGPKLLIQFQNNGVVDDSQLPKDRFSAERLKGVDSTLKIQPAKLEDSAVYLCASSLAPTEQFFGPGTRLTVL.